These 28 T cell receptor beta chains originate from one sample sequenced in a study of T cell changes during pregnancy in multiple sclerosis. Clones were read by immunoSEQ multiplex PCR, and TCRdb kept only the in-frame ones, dropping some. The sample has approximately 70,000 clones; around 90% are singletons. The sample here was peripheral blood, taken in the second trimester of pregnancy. All receptors come from a female donor in good health, enrolled as a control in a pregnancy study.

V gene TRBV4-1 combines with J gene TRBJ2-1, with D unresolved. The V and J ends lost 0 bases and 7 bases respectively, with 7 bases between them. The CDR3 loop spans 13 amino acids. The germline gives CDR1 MGHRA, CDR2 YSYEKL. The CDR3 is CASSQERLNEQFF. The DNA for the CDR3 is TGCGCCAGCAGCCAAGAGAGACTGAATGAGCAGTTCTTC.

The V and J genes are TRBV5-1 and TRBJ1-3; no reliable D call. The CDR3 covers 16 residues. V lost 0 bases and J 0 bases, leaving 10 bases between the germline ends. Per germline, CDR1 SGHRS and CDR2 YFSETQ. The CDR3: CASSLEAYSSGNTIYF. The CDR3 DNA follows: TGCGCCAGCAGCTTGGAGGCGTACAGCTCTGGAAACACCATATATTTT.

This clone was counted a single time. The chain uses TRBV5-1 and TRBJ1-2; the D is unclear. Germline V gene lookup returns CDR1 SGHRS and CDR2 YFSETQ. The CDR3 is made up of 13 amino acids. Trimming pared 2 bases from V and 1 base from J, leaving 6 bases between. This chain's CDR3 is CASSFGINYGYTF. In nucleotides, the CDR3 is TGCGCCAGCAGCTTCGGGATTAACTATGGCTACACCTTC.

The J gene is TRBJ2-7, the V gene TRBV19, with 7 nucleotides matching TRBD2. Unmatched junction bases numbered 13, after V lost 5 bases and J lost 3 bases. The CDR3 covers 16 residues. Germline CDR1 and CDR2: LNHDA and SQIVND (reference sequence). The CDR3 sequence is CASSSHSGADLYEQYF. DNA for the CDR3: TGTGCCAGTAGTTCACACAGCGGGGCCGACCTCTACGAGCAGTACTTC.

The V call is TRBV7-3, the J call TRBJ2-1; perhaps TRBD2 as D (6 bases). V was clipped by 1 base and J by 0 bases, with 13 bases between them. CDR1 SGHTA and CDR2 FQGTGA come from the germline V gene. The CDR3 extends over 17 amino acids. CDR3 sequence (DNA): TGTGCCAGCAGCTTAAATGGGCGGGGCTCCTCCTACAATGAGCAGTTCTTC. Translating it yields CASSLNGRGSSYNEQFF.

This chain uses TRBV4-1 with TRBJ1-2, with TRBD1 as a possible D gene (5 bases). Trimming took 6 bases from V and 2 from J, leaving 16 bases between them. Germline-derived CDR1 and CDR2 are MGHRA and YSYEKL. CDR3 length: 15 amino acids. This CDR3 is CASSSQQGLNYGYTF. Written as DNA, the CDR3 is TGCGCCAGCAGTTCACAGCAGGGATTGAACTATGGCTACACCTTC.

The rearrangement joins TRBV28 to TRBJ2-1; D remains unclear. Trimming took 6 bases from V and 4 from J, leaving 16 bases between them. There are 15 residues in the CDR3. The V gene's germline CDR1 is MDHEN and CDR2 SYDVKM. The CDR3 is CASSPSLATYNEQFF. CDR3 bases: TGTGCCAGCAGCCCCTCTTTAGCTACTTACAATGAGCAGTTCTTC.

The rearrangement joins TRBV4-1 to TRBJ2-1; TRBD1 matches at 9 bases. Germline V gene sequence: CDR1 MGHRA, CDR2 YSYEKL. V shed 3 bases, J shed 8 bases, and the junction held 5 bases outside the gene matches. The CDR3 length is 14 residues. CDR3 nucleotide sequence: TGCGCCAGCAGCCATGGACAGGGGATCCATGAGCAGTTCTTC. Translating it yields CASSHGQGIHEQFF.

The rearrangement links TRBV11-2 to TRBJ1-1; unclear D gene. Trimming pared 1 base from V and 2 bases from J, leaving 5 bases between. Germline V gene data show CDR1 as SGHAT and CDR2 as FQNNGV. This CDR3 contains 13 residues. Here the CDR3 DNA reads TGTGCCAGCAGCTTAGCCAGAAACACTGAAGCTTTCTTT. Residues: CASSLARNTEAFF.

The CDR3 region is CASSLLGAPTGELFF. CDR3 DNA sequence: TGTGCCAGCAGCTTACTGGGGGCGCCCACCGGGGAGCTGTTTTTT. V is TRBV7-2 and J is TRBJ2-2; a weak D match, TRBD1 (6 bases). Germline CDR1 and CDR2: SGHTA and FQGNSA. V was clipped by 2 bases and J by 4 bases, with 11 bases between them. The CDR3 length is 15 residues.

The chain carries TRBV19 and TRBJ2-4, with D maybe TRBD1 (5 bases). The CDR3 totals 16 residues. With 5 bases removed from V and 0 bases from J, the gap between germline ends came to 14 bases. Germline lookup yields CDR1 LNHDA and CDR2 SQIVND (reference sequence). The CDR3 loop reads CASSLQGILAKNIQYF. DNA of the CDR3: TGTGCCAGTAGTCTGCAGGGTATTTTAGCCAAAAACATTCAGTACTTC. Complete variable domain (other parts from reference TRBV19 and TRBJ2-4): DGGITQSPKYLFRKEGQNVTLSCEQNLNHDAMYWYRQDPGQGLRLIYYSQIVNDFQKGDIAEGYSVSREKKESFPLTVTSAQKNPTAFYLCASSLQGILAKNIQYFGAGTRLSVL.

V usage is TRBV2 and J usage is TRBJ1-3; 8 bases are shared with TRBD1. CDR1 and CDR2 from the germline V gene are SNHLY and FYNNEI. CDR3 length: 14 residues. The V and J ends lost 6 bases and 4 bases, in that order; junction bases with no gene match: 5. The CDR3 is CASSAGQGGNTIYF. The CDR3 bases are TGTGCCAGCAGCGCTGGACAGGGCGGAAACACCATATATTTT.

The V gene is TRBV7-3, the J gene TRBJ2-3, with 11 positions matching TRBD1. In germline, CDR1 is SGHTA, CDR2 FQGTGA. V shed 0 bases, J shed 4 bases, and the junction held 0 bases outside the gene matches. This CDR3 contains 15 residues. CDR3 loop: CASSLTGQGADTQYF. The CDR3 DNA reads TGTGCCAGCAGCTTAACGGGACAGGGGGCAGATACGCAGTATTTT.

V is TRBV7-9 and J is TRBJ1-1, with D unresolved. Looked up from germline, CDR1 is SEHNR and CDR2 is FQNEAQ (reference sequence). CDR3 length: 15 residues. V dropped 4 bases and J dropped 4 bases, with 16 bases sitting between them. The CDR3 spells CASSSAALLSTEAFF. CDR3 DNA sequence: TGTGCCAGCAGCTCCGCGGCTTTGCTGAGCACTGAAGCTTTCTTT.

The chain recombines TRBV6-4 with TRBJ1-2; 8 bases agree with TRBD1. Germline V CDR1 and CDR2: MRHNA, SNTAGT. Trimming took 3 bases from V and 8 from J; bases not matched to a gene: 5. The CDR3 runs 13 residues. The CDR3 protein is CASSDGTGIGYTF. CDR3 nucleotides: TGTGCCAGCAGTGATGGGACAGGAATCGGCTACACCTTC.

This chain connects TRBV11-2 to TRBJ2-1, with 8 bases that match TRBD2. The CDR3 spans 18 residues. After removal of 3 bases from V and 1 base from J, the junction contained 11 bases not matched to a gene. CDR1 is SGHAT, CDR2 FQNNGV, per germline. The CDR3 sequence is CASSFLVAGYGSYNEQFF. CDR3 nucleotide sequence: TGTGCCAGCAGCTTTTTGGTAGCGGGATACGGGTCCTACAATGAGCAGTTCTTC.

The chain employs TRBV7-6 and TRBJ2-7, with 7 bases lining up with TRBD2. V gave up 3 bases and J gave up 1 base; unmatched junction bases: 3. The germline V gene has CDR1 SGHVS and CDR2 FNYEAQ. This CDR3 has 14 residues. CDR3 in amino acids: CASSLGGVSYEQYF. The CDR3 coding sequence is TGTGCCAGCAGCTTGGGGGGGGTATCCTACGAGCAGTACTTC.

This clone appeared once. The rearrangement uses TRBV7-2 and TRBJ2-5; D may be TRBD2 (5 bases). The V gene lost 3 bases and the J gene lost 5 bases, with 10 bases spanning the gap. This CDR3 contains 13 residues. Germline V CDR1 and CDR2: SGHTA, FQGNSA. CDR3 coding DNA: TGTGCCAGCAGCTTCCGGCCGGGGGAGACCCAGTACTTC. This gives the protein CASSFRPGETQYF.

CDR3 sequence (DNA): TGTGCCAGCAGTTCCGCGACAGGGGGCTGGCACTCAGATACGCAGTATTTT. As protein: CASSSATGGWHSDTQYF. The rearrangement uses TRBV28 and TRBJ2-3, with 10 bases lining up with TRBD1. CDR3 length equals 17 residues. V lost 4 bases to trimming and J lost 4 bases; unmatched junction nucleotides: 11. Germline values: CDR1 MDHEN, CDR2 SYDVKM.

The chain has TRBV7-9 and TRBJ2-7, with a tentative D call TRBD2 (6 bases). The germline V and J ends were trimmed by 5 bases and 2 bases, with 13 bases remaining between them. This CDR3 is 14 amino acids long. Germline CDR1 and CDR2: SEHNR and FQNEAQ (reference sequence). The CDR3 DNA reads as TGTGCCAGCAGCCTGAGTGGACTACCCTACGAGCAGTACTTC. Residues: CASSLSGLPYEQYF.

The chain links TRBV14 to TRBJ2-5; D unresolved. The germline CDR1 and CDR2 sequences are SGHDN and FVKESK. This CDR3 has 12 residues. V gave up 1 base and J gave up 3 bases, with 3 bases separating them. The chain's CDR3 is CASSQVKETQYF. As DNA, the CDR3 is TGTGCCAGCAGCCAAGTTAAAGAGACCCAGTACTTC.

This chain joins TRBV19 and TRBJ1-2, with D unresolved. Trimming shortened V by 5 bases and J by 7 bases, and 8 bases separated the two germline ends. Germline CDR1 LNHDA, CDR2 SQIVND (reference sequence). The CDR3 is 11 amino acids. DNA for the CDR3: TGTGCCAGTAGTCCCGACATTGGCTACACCTTC. This encodes CASSPDIGYTF.

The V and J genes are TRBV29-1 and TRBJ2-3; unclear D gene. CDR3 length equals 14 residues. Trimming stripped 4 bases from V and 0 bases from J, with 11 bases between. Germline V lookup: CDR1 SQVTM, CDR2 ANQGSEA. The DNA of the CDR3 is TGCAGCGTTGCCGGCGGAACCAGCACAGATACGCAGTATTTT. This translates into CSVAGGTSTDTQYF.

This chain links TRBV11-3 with TRBJ2-1; 12 positions agree with TRBD2. The CDR3 is 16 residues long. With 1 base clipped from V and 7 bases from J, the junction kept 5 bases outside the gene matches. Germline CDR1 SGHNT, CDR2 YENEEA. In nucleotides, the CDR3 is TGTGCCAGCAGCTTAGGGACTAGCGGGACTAGGAATGAGCAGTTCTTC. This encodes CASSLGTSGTRNEQFF.

V is TRBV13 and J is TRBJ1-1, with D possibly matching TRBD1 (5 bases). CDR3 length equals 14 residues. The V end was cut by 5 bases, the J end by 3 bases, with 13 bases between. CDR1 and CDR2 from the germline V gene are PRHDT and FYEKMQ (reference sequence). In nucleotides, the CDR3 is TGTGCCAGCAGCCCCGGGGGGGTGCACACTGAAGCTTTCTTT. It is translated as CASSPGGVHTEAFF.

This clone was seen repeatedly, ten times or more. The chain links TRBV6-4 to TRBJ1-2; possibly TRBD1 for D (6 bases). The germline gives CDR1 MRHNA, CDR2 SNTAGT. V lost 0 bases, J lost 3 bases, and 11 bases lay in between. The CDR3 has 15 residues. CDR3 in DNA: TGTGCCAGCAGTGACTCTGCAGGGGAGTACTATGGCTACACCTTC. This gives the protein CASSDSAGEYYGYTF.

With respect to this clone: At one end the junction does not follow the germline gene, possibly because of a read error. The chain carries TRBV14 and TRBJ2-1; D gene uncertain. CDR1 is SGHDN, CDR2 FVKESK, per germline. The CDR3 runs to 12 residues. The CDR3 region has the DNA TGTGCCAGCGGCGGAACCTACAATGGGCAGTTCTTC. It is translated as CASGGTYNGQFF.

The sample holds one count of this clone. This CDR3 is CASSQDDSSGANVLTF. The CDR3 bases are TGTGCCAGCAGCCAAGATGACAGCTCTGGGGCCAACGTCCTGACTTTC. The chain couples TRBV4-2 to TRBJ2-6; TRBD1 might be the D (5 bases). The CDR3 has 16 residues. The germline V gene has CDR1 LGHNA and CDR2 YNFKEQ. V was trimmed by 0 bases and J by 0 bases, leaving 6 bases between them.